This TCR beta chain comes out of a study of early T cells in non-severe SARS-CoV-2 infection. TCRdb called the 5' RACE reads again in MiXCR, with one record for every CDR3 protein. The sample includes roughly 65,000 distinct CDR3 sequences, more than 10% of them seen just once. CDR3 length equals 14 residues. The V gene lost 5 bases and the J gene lost 2 bases, with 15 bases spanning the gap. Germline V CDR1 and CDR2: DFQATT, SNEGSKA (reference sequence). This receptor was obtained from an adult who was a healthcare worker with PCR-confirmed SARS-CoV-2 infection or an uninfected control (not recorded which). The sequencing input was whole blood. This chain connects TRBV20-1 to TRBJ1-2; D may be TRBD1 (5 bases). CDR3 residues: CSAPDPGLNYGYTF. The CDR3 DNA sequence: TGCAGTGCTCCCGACCCAGGGTTAAACTATGGCTACACCTTC.